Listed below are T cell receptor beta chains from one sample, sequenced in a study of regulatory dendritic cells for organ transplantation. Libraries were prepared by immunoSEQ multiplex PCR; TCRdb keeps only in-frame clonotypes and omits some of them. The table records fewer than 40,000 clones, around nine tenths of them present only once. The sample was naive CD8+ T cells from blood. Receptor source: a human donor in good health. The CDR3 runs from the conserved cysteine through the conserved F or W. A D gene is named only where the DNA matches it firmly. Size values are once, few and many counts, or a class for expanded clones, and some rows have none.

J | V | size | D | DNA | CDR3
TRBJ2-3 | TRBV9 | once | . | TGTGCCAGCAGCGATCCTCGAGGGTCGAGCACAGATACGCAGTATTTT | CASSDPRGSSTDTQYF
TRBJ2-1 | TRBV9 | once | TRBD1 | TGTGCCAGCAGCGTAGTAGGACAGGGGTCCGATGAGCAGTTCTTC | CASSVVGQGSDEQFF
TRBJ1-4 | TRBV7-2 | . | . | TGTGCCAGCAGCTTTTCAGGAGAAAAACTGTTTTTT | CASSFSGEKLFF
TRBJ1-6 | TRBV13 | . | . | TGTGCCAGCAGCTTCGGGACTGGCGGGACCTATAATTCACCCCTCCACTTT | CASSFGTGGTYNSPLHF
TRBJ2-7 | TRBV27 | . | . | TGTGCCAGCAGTTTCGGACCCGGGCTAATTTACGAGCAGTACTTC | CASSFGPGLIYEQYF
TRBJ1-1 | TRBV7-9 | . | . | TGTGCCAGCAGCATACAGGGCGTAGCGACTGAAGCTTTCTTT | CASSIQGVATEAFF
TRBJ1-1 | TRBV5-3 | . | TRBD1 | TGTGCCAGAAGCTTGGCGGACAGGGGCCTCCTGAACACTGAAGCTTTCTTT | CARSLADRGLLNTEAFF
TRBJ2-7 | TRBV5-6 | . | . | TGTGCCAGCAGCCCCGGGTTCATAGACCCGCAGTACTTC | CASSPGFIDPQYF
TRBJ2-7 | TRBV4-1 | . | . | TGCGCCAGCAGCCCCCGGGAGTTCAACGAGCAGTACTTC | CASSPREFNEQYF
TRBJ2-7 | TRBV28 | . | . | TGTGCCAGCAGTTTAAGGTTTTTGGGAGACGAGCAGTACTTC | CASSLRFLGDEQYF
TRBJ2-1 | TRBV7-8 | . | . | TGTGCCAGCAGCTTTCGCGGGACCCTGGACAATGAGCAGTTCTTC | CASSFRGTLDNEQFF
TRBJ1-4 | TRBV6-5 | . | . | TGTGCCAGCAGTTACGGGGAGGGGAGTGAAAAACTGTTTTTT | CASSYGEGSEKLFF
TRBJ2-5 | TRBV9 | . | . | TGTGCCAGCAGCGTAGGGGGGCAGCCCCAAGAGACCCAGTACTTC | CASSVGGQPQETQYF
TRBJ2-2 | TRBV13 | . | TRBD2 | TGTGCCAGCAGCCCCCGACTAGCGGGAGGAAACGGGGAGCTGTTTTTT | CASSPRLAGGNGELFF
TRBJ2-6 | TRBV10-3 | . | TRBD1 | TGTGCCATCAGCCCGGGACAGGGGGTGACCAACGTCCTGACTTTC | CAISPGQGVTNVLTF
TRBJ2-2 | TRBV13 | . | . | TGTGCCAGCAGCTTAGAGGGAACCGGGGAGCTGTTTTTT | CASSLEGTGELFF
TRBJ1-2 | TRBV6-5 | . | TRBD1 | TGTGCCACCACGAAGGGACAGCGCTATGGCTACACCTTC | CATTKGQRYGYTF
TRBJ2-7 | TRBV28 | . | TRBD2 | TGTGCCAGCCGGCGCGGGAGCATCTACGAGCAGTACTTC | CASRRGSIYEQYF
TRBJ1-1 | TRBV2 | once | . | TGTGCCAGTAAGAGGATAACTGAAGCTTTCTTT | CASKRITEAFF
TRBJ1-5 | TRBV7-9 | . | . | TGTGCCAGCAGCTTAGGGGGACAGCCCCAGCATTTT | CASSLGGQPQHF
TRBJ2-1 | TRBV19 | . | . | TGTGCCAGTAGTATAACCGACTACAATGAGCAGTTCTTC | CASSITDYNEQFF
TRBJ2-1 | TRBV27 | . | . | TGTGCCAGCAGCGATGTGGACACTTACAATGAGCAGTTCTTC | CASSDVDTYNEQFF
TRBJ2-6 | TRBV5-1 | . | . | TGCGCCAGCAGCTTGTATCCCCACTCTGGGGCCAACGTCCTGACTTTC | CASSLYPHSGANVLTF
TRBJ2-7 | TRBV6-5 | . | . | TGTGCCAGCAGTACGGACACGCCGGGAAAAAAGTACTTC | CASSTDTPGKKYF
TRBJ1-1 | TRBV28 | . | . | TGTGCCAGCGGCTATATCATGAACACTGAAGCTTTCTTT | CASGYIMNTEAFF